These 30 T cell receptor beta chains were all obtained from the same sample, sequenced in a study of T cells in localized non-small cell lung cancer. The assay was immunoSEQ multiplex PCR, and TCRdb's table has in-frame clones only and misses some. The profile covers roughly 30,000 clones, with around nine tenths appearing a single time and about 3% taken by the ten largest. Sequenced here: peripheral blood, sampled before any cancer treatment. The receptors here all came from a woman aged 18 to 50 with stage I lung adenocarcinoma.

The chain employs TRBV9 and TRBJ2-1, with D unclear. This CDR3 is 13 amino acids long. Per the germline V gene, CDR1 is SGDLS and CDR2 is YYNGEE. V was clipped by 4 bases and J by 8 bases, with 13 bases between them. The CDR3 reads CASSPDGGDEQFF. The CDR3 DNA sequence: TGTGCCAGCAGCCCAGATGGTGGGGATGAGCAGTTCTTC.

This clone was seen once. The chain combines TRBV6-5 with TRBJ2-1; 8 nucleotides match TRBD2. The junction had 13 bases not matched to a gene; V was cut back by 5 bases and J by 10 bases. The CDR3 sequence is 15 residues long. Germline CDR1 reads MNHEY; CDR2 reads SVGAGI. The CDR3 DNA follows: TGTGCCAGCAGTCGCCACGGGAGGGCGGTAGGAGAGCAGTTCTTC. It is translated as CASSRHGRAVGEQFF.

The chain recombines TRBV5-5 with TRBJ2-7; D perhaps matches TRBD2 (7 bases). CDR3 size: 16 residues. In germline, CDR1 is SGHKS, CDR2 YYEKEE (reference sequence). V was cut by 1 base and J by 0 bases, with 14 bases left in between. CDR3 loop: CASSLFSGGNSYEQYF. The CDR3 DNA reads TGTGCCAGCAGCTTGTTTTCGGGGGGCAACTCCTACGAGCAGTACTTC.

The chain uses TRBV14 and TRBJ2-3; possibly TRBD2 for D (5 bases). Germline CDR1 SGHDN, CDR2 FVKESK. The ends were cut back, 0 bases at V and 5 bases at J, with 15 bases in the middle. This CDR3 has 16 residues. The CDR3 nucleotides are TGTGCCAGCAGCCAAGATCCGGGAAACCGCCTAGATACGCAGTATTTT. Translating gives CASSQDPGNRLDTQYF.

The chain has TRBV7-2 and TRBJ2-7, with TRBD1 matching over 7 bases. CDR3 length: 15 amino acids. Trimming took 3 bases from V and 1 from J; bases not matched to a gene: 6. Germline values: CDR1 SGHTA, CDR2 FQGNSA. CDR3 residues: CASSFQTGQSYEQYF. In nucleotides, the CDR3 is TGTGCCAGCAGCTTCCAGACGGGACAGTCCTACGAGCAGTACTTC.

This clone is labeled as large. In DNA, the CDR3 is TGTGCCAGCAGCTTGGGGGGGGTCACTGAAGCTTTCTTT. This encodes CASSLGGVTEAFF. This chain joins TRBV5-4 and TRBJ1-1; possible D gene TRBD1, 5 bases. CDR3 length equals 13 residues. V lost 0 bases and J 4 bases, leaving 7 bases between the germline ends. CDR1 and CDR2 from the germline V gene are SGHNT and YYREEE (reference sequence).

The chain has TRBV30 and TRBJ2-7, with 8 bases matching TRBD2. Looked up from germline, CDR1 is GTSNPN and CDR2 is SVGIG (reference sequence). This CDR3 is built from 20 residues. V lost 0 bases, J lost 3 bases, and 22 bases stayed unmatched. The CDR3 protein is CAWSVVGRGRFLTSGYEQYF. CDR3 DNA: TGTGCCTGGAGTGTAGTAGGAAGGGGGAGATTTTTAACTAGCGGCTACGAGCAGTACTTC.

This clone appeared once. This chain uses TRBV25-1 with TRBJ1-4; TRBD1 matches at 9 bases. Germline assignment: CDR1 MGHDK and CDR2 SYGVNS. V lost 3 bases to trimming and J lost 8 bases; unmatched junction nucleotides: 10. The CDR3 sequence is 16 residues long. CDR3 nucleotide sequence: TGTGCCAGCAGTGACCCCCGACAGGGGGGAGGCGAAAAACTGTTTTTT. Protein product: CASSDPRQGGGEKLFF.

This chain joins TRBV7-8 and TRBJ1-1; no clear D gene. Trimming removed 0 bases from V and 2 bases from J, with 7 bases in between. This CDR3 is built from 14 residues. Germline V gene data show CDR1 as SGHVS and CDR2 as FQNEAQ. Here the CDR3 reads CASSLAYRNTEAFF. The CDR3 nucleotides read TGTGCCAGCAGCTTAGCGTACCGTAACACTGAAGCTTTCTTT.

The V gene is TRBV11-3, the J gene TRBJ1-1; D uncertain. The CDR3 covers 13 residues. Trimming stripped 1 base from V and 7 bases from J, with 10 bases between. In germline, CDR1 is SGHNT, CDR2 YENEEA. The chain's CDR3 is CASSLAVSREAFF. The CDR3 nucleotides read TGTGCCAGCAGCTTAGCAGTCTCGCGTGAAGCTTTCTTT.

The CDR3 loop reads CASSQGYYQETQYF. The CDR3, as DNA: TGTGCCAGCAGCCAAGGTTATTACCAAGAGACCCAGTACTTC. The gene calls are TRBV7-6 and TRBJ2-5; no clear D. Germline lookup yields CDR1 SGHVS and CDR2 FNYEAQ. The germline V and J ends were trimmed by 5 bases and 0 bases, with 10 bases remaining between them. This CDR3 has 14 amino acids.

The chain recombines TRBV18 with TRBJ1-4; a weak D match, TRBD1 (6 bases). The CDR3 length is 15 residues. Trimming left V 6 bases short and J 0 bases short, with 11 bases between. Germline values: CDR1 KGHSH, CDR2 LQKENI. CDR3 bases: TGTGCCAGCTCCAATGGACAGACAACTAATGAAAAACTGTTTTTT. Translating it yields CASSNGQTTNEKLFF.

This sequence joins TRBV5-1 and TRBJ2-5; 8 bases are a match to TRBD1. Per the germline V gene, CDR1 is SGHRS and CDR2 is YFSETQ. J gave up 3 bases and V 5 bases, and 3 bases lay outside the gene matches. The CDR3 length is 13 residues. Written as DNA, the CDR3 is TGCGCCAGCAGACAGGGACAGGAAGAGACCCAGTACTTC. As protein: CASRQGQEETQYF.

The rearrangement joins TRBV7-3 to TRBJ2-1, with no clear D. Trimming pared 2 bases from V and 5 bases from J, leaving 7 bases between. The V gene's germline CDR1 is SGHTA and CDR2 FQGTGA. The CDR3 runs 13 residues. DNA of the CDR3: TGTGCCAGCAGCTTATCAGCAAACAATGAGCAGTTCTTC. Its translation: CASSLSANNEQFF.

This clone was recorded a few times. The chain links TRBV7-2 to TRBJ1-2, with no clear D. This CDR3 spans 15 amino acids. Germline CDR1 SGHTA, CDR2 FQGNSA. Trimming took 1 base from V and 8 from J, leaving 17 bases between them. The CDR3 protein is CASSLESSRPGGYTF. Here the CDR3 DNA reads TGTGCCAGCAGCTTAGAGAGCTCCCGTCCCGGCGGCTACACCTTC.

The chain recombines TRBV5-1 with TRBJ1-3; weak D call: TRBD1 (5 bases). CDR3 length: 16 residues. The V gene lost 2 bases and the J gene lost 0 bases, with 12 bases spanning the gap. Per the germline V gene, CDR1 is SGHRS and CDR2 is YFSETQ. The CDR3: CASSFDAGSSGNTIYF. The CDR3 nucleotides read TGCGCCAGCAGCTTTGATGCAGGGAGCTCTGGAAACACCATATATTTT.

J is TRBJ2-2 and V is TRBV7-2; D gene ambiguous. The germline V gene has CDR1 SGHTA and CDR2 FQGNSA. Trimming stripped 3 bases from V and 4 bases from J, with 9 bases between. The CDR3 consists of 14 residues. The CDR3 sequence: CASSLHDFTGELFF. CDR3 DNA: TGTGCCAGCAGCTTGCACGATTTCACCGGGGAGCTGTTTTTT.

DNA for the CDR3: TGTGCCTGGAGTGTTGGGCTAGCGGGAACGGAGACCCAGTACTTC. Translated, it gives CAWSVGLAGTETQYF. The chain links TRBV30 to TRBJ2-5; 9 nucleotides match TRBD2. CDR1 and CDR2 (germline): GTSNPN, SVGIG (reference sequence). V lost 0 bases and J lost 5; bases outside the gene matches: 7. The CDR3 is 15 amino acids.

This chain links TRBV13 with TRBJ2-7; D gene unclear. V lost 0 bases and J lost 2, with 5 bases in between. The CDR3 spans 13 residues. The V gene's germline CDR1 is PRHDT and CDR2 FYEKMQ (reference sequence). The CDR3 nucleotides read TGTGCCAGCAGCTTAGGGGCAGCCTACGAGCAGTACTTC. It yields the protein CASSLGAAYEQYF.

The V call is TRBV7-2, the J call TRBJ2-1; 9 bases map to TRBD2. CDR3 length: 16 amino acids. Germline CDR1 and CDR2: SGHTA and FQGNSA. V trimming: 2 bases; J trimming: 4 bases; junction bases outside the gene matches: 6. The chain's CDR3 is CASSLIAGERYNEQFF. CDR3 in DNA: TGTGCCAGCAGCTTAATAGCGGGAGAGAGGTACAATGAGCAGTTCTTC.

V is TRBV4-3 and J is TRBJ1-4; no clear D gene. Germline CDR1 reads LGHNA; CDR2 reads YSLEER. CDR3 size: 16 residues. Trimming cost V 1 base and J 0 bases, with 9 bases left between them. The CDR3 nucleotides are TGCGCCAGCAGCCAAGGGTTGGCTGCAACTAATGAAAAACTGTTTTTT. This translates into CASSQGLAATNEKLFF.

The chain links TRBV25-1 to TRBJ2-3; the match to TRBD1 covers 10 bases. V trimming: 6 bases; J trimming: 3 bases; junction bases outside the gene matches: 3. Germline V lookup: CDR1 MGHDK, CDR2 SYGVNS. The CDR3 extends over 14 amino acids. Here the CDR3 reads CASSEGQGTDTQYF. CDR3 DNA sequence: TGTGCCAGCAGCGAGGGACAGGGGACAGATACGCAGTATTTT.

The chain joins TRBV27 to TRBJ1-5; a possible D gene is TRBD1 (5 bases). CDR3 size: 15 residues. V was clipped by 6 bases and J by 0 bases, with 12 bases between them. CDR1 and CDR2 (germline): MNHEY, SMNVEV (reference sequence). The CDR3, as DNA: TGTGCCAGCAGCCCAAGACAGTCTAGCAATCAGCCCCAGCATTTT. It translates to CASSPRQSSNQPQHF.

The chain employs TRBV19 and TRBJ2-5; D possibly uses TRBD1 or TRBD2 (5 bases each). CDR3 size: 14 residues. The V end was cut by 3 bases, the J end by 1 base, with 9 bases between. Germline-derived CDR1 and CDR2 are LNHDA and SQIVND (reference sequence). The CDR3 nucleotides are TGTGCCAGTAGTATTGGGGGATCCCAAGAGACCCAGTACTTC. It yields the protein CASSIGGSQETQYF.

DNA for the CDR3: TGTGCCAGCAGTCCCGAGGATAGCGGGAACAATGAGCAGTTCTTC. This encodes CASSPEDSGNNEQFF. V is TRBV28 and J is TRBJ2-1; 8 nucleotides align to TRBD2. Germline CDR1 reads MDHEN; CDR2 reads SYDVKM. The V segment lost 5 bases and the J segment 5 bases; nucleotides outside the gene matches: 8. This CDR3 has 15 amino acids.

This sequence joins TRBV7-3 and TRBJ2-3, with D possibly TRBD2 on 5 matching bases. V was shortened by 5 bases and J by 2 bases, with 17 bases between the two germline ends. The length of the CDR3 is 16 residues. Germline CDR1 SGHTA, CDR2 FQGTGA. The CDR3 loop is CASSPLPGWDTDTQYF. DNA for the CDR3: TGTGCCAGCAGCCCCCTACCGGGATGGGACACAGATACGCAGTATTTT.

The genes are TRBV7-9 and TRBJ2-3, with a possible D match to TRBD1 (6 bases). This CDR3 is 16 amino acids long. Germline V lookup: CDR1 SEHNR, CDR2 FQNEAQ (reference sequence). The V gene lost 1 base and the J gene lost 3 bases, with 14 bases spanning the gap. This CDR3 reads CASSLEGGQRTDTQYF. The CDR3 coding sequence is TGTGCCAGCAGCTTAGAAGGGGGACAAAGAACAGATACGCAGTATTTT.

This clone occurred once. V is TRBV27 and J is TRBJ2-6; no clear D gene. Deletions cut 1 base from V and 4 bases from J, with 8 bases between. The V gene's germline CDR1 is MNHEY and CDR2 SMNVEV (reference sequence). This CDR3 has 15 residues. CDR3 in amino acids: CASSLYTTGANVLTF. CDR3 nucleotide sequence: TGTGCCAGCAGTTTATATACAACCGGGGCCAACGTCCTGACTTTC.

The J gene is TRBJ1-1, the V gene TRBV30; D is uncertain. Per germline, CDR1 GTSNPN and CDR2 SVGIG (reference sequence). CDR3 length equals 14 residues. Trimming removed 3 bases from V and 0 bases from J, with 11 bases in between. CDR3 in amino acids: CAWSRQAMNTEAFF. DNA of the CDR3: TGTGCCTGGAGCCGTCAGGCGATGAACACTGAAGCTTTCTTT.

The chain carries TRBV7-2 and TRBJ1-2; the D is unclear. The germline gives CDR1 SGHTA, CDR2 FQGNSA. The CDR3 is 13 residues long. Trimming left V 5 bases short and J 7 bases short, with 14 bases between. The CDR3 coding sequence is TGTGCCAGCAGCCTCGACGGGAACGGTGGCTACACCTTC. Its translation: CASSLDGNGGYTF.